Below are 30 T cell receptor beta chains sequenced from a single sample in a study of chemoradiotherapy in HPV16-positive cancers. Here immunoSEQ multiplex PCR was the method, and the copy in TCRdb shows in-frame clones only, minus some. The repertoire has tens of thousands of clones, roughly 90% of them found once; the top ten carry 4% to 4.5%. The input for sequencing was blood, taken from a patient who underwent chemoradiotherapy. The receptors here all came from a human donor with HPV-associated anogenital cancer.

V gene TRBV6-5 combines with J gene TRBJ1-5; D perhaps matches TRBD1 (5 bases). The V end lost 8 bases, the J end lost 4 bases, and 12 bases lay between the germline ends. CDR1 MNHEY and CDR2 SVGAGI come from the germline V gene. The CDR3 has 13 residues. This chain's CDR3 is CASGAGGNQPQHF. For the CDR3, the DNA is TGTGCCAGCGGCGCGGGGGGAAATCAGCCCCAGCATTTT.

The J gene is TRBJ1-3, the V gene TRBV7-8, with 10 bases matching TRBD1. After removal of 8 bases from V and 4 bases from J, the junction contained 14 bases not matched to a gene. Germline V lookup: CDR1 SGHVS, CDR2 FQNEAQ. The CDR3 length is 17 residues. CDR3 sequence: CASALGQGYGVGNTIYF. The CDR3 DNA follows: TGTGCCAGCGCCCTGGGACAGGGGTATGGTGTCGGAAACACCATATATTTT.

The V call is TRBV6-6, the J call TRBJ1-4; D uncertain. V was clipped by 0 bases and J by 0 bases, with 8 bases between them. Germline CDR1 and CDR2: MNHNY and SVGAGI (reference sequence). The CDR3 sequence is 16 residues long. This chain's CDR3 is CASSYSAAATNEKLFF. The CDR3 coding sequence is TGTGCCAGCAGTTACTCGGCGGCAGCAACTAATGAAAAACTGTTTTTT.

The rearrangement uses TRBV18 and TRBJ2-2; D call uncertain. From germline, CDR1 is KGHSH and CDR2 LQKENI. V lost 9 bases and J 4 bases, leaving 15 bases between the germline ends. The CDR3 length is 14 residues. CDR3 in amino acids: CASYTERTTGELFF. In DNA, the CDR3 is TGTGCCAGTTACACGGAGAGGACCACCGGGGAGCTGTTTTTT.

The V gene is TRBV27, the J gene TRBJ1-1; D is possibly TRBD1 (6 bases). The V end was cut by 3 bases, the J end by 8 bases, with 16 bases between. The CDR3 totals 14 residues. Looked up from germline, CDR1 is MNHEY and CDR2 is SMNVEV (reference sequence). CDR3 loop: CASSFGAGQSEAFF. The CDR3 DNA reads TGTGCCAGCAGTTTTGGGGCGGGACAATCGGAAGCTTTCTTT.

The CDR3 region has the DNA TGTGCCAGCTCACCAGGAGATAGCAATCAGCCCCAGCATTTT. The encoded protein is CASSPGDSNQPQHF. This chain uses TRBV18 with TRBJ1-5; D is unresolved. CDR1 KGHSH and CDR2 LQKENI come from the germline V gene. The length of the CDR3 is 14 residues. The V gene lost 2 bases and the J gene lost 0 bases, with 5 bases spanning the gap.

The V and J genes are TRBV9 and TRBJ2-5; D is possibly TRBD1 (6 bases). Germline V gene lookup returns CDR1 SGDLS and CDR2 YYNGEE. This CDR3 has 16 residues. Deletions cut 4 bases from V and 0 bases from J, with 16 bases between. The CDR3 DNA sequence: TGTGCCAGCAGCACCCCCCAGGGGCTCCACCAAGAGACCCAGTACTTC. This translates into CASSTPQGLHQETQYF. The full variable domain, in which reference TRBV9 and TRBJ2-5 provide the parts outside the CDR3, is DSGVTQTPKHLITATGQRVTLRCSPRSGDLSVYWYQQSLDQGLQFLIQYYNGEERAKGNILERFSAQQFPDLHSELNLSSLELGDSALYFCASSTPQGLHQETQYFGPGTRLLVL.

The CDR3: CASSQDMVNPYEQYF. Here the CDR3 DNA reads TGTGCCAGCAGCCAAGACATGGTAAACCCCTACGAGCAGTACTTC. V usage is TRBV4-2 and J usage is TRBJ2-7, with D unresolved. This CDR3 spans 15 amino acids. The germline gives CDR1 LGHNA, CDR2 YNFKEQ. The V end lost 0 bases, the J end lost 2 bases, and 11 bases lay between the germline ends.

The chain carries TRBV2 and TRBJ2-1; 12 positions match TRBD2. The CDR3 loop spans 16 amino acids. The trim removed 3 bases at V and 7 bases at J, leaving 7 bases unmatched. Per the germline V gene, CDR1 is SNHLY and CDR2 is FYNNEI. The CDR3 region is CASSDYLAGGNNEQFF. CDR3 bases: TGTGCCAGCAGTGACTATCTAGCGGGGGGGAATAATGAGCAGTTCTTC.

The chain has TRBV19 and TRBJ1-1; 7 nucleotides align to TRBD1. V dropped 3 bases and J dropped 7; count of bases not matched to a gene: 8. CDR3 length: 14 residues. Germline V gene data show CDR1 as LNHDA and CDR2 as SQIVND (reference sequence). The CDR3: CASSMGGYRGEAFF. CDR3 DNA sequence: TGTGCCAGTAGTATGGGAGGGTACAGGGGTGAAGCTTTCTTT.

J is TRBJ2-3 and V is TRBV5-4; 8 positions match TRBD1. Germline assignment: CDR1 SGHNT and CDR2 YYREEE (reference sequence). Unmatched junction bases numbered 7, after V lost 4 bases and J lost 6 bases. The CDR3 consists of 14 residues. CDR3 DNA sequence: TGTGCCAGCAGCCCATGGACAGGGCCGGATACGCAGTATTTT. This encodes CASSPWTGPDTQYF.

The chain has TRBV18 and TRBJ1-1; TRBD1 matches at 8 bases. The CDR3 spans 11 residues. Germline CDR1 and CDR2: KGHSH and LQKENI. Trimming took 3 bases from V and 10 from J; bases not matched to a gene: 1. DNA for the CDR3: TGTGCCAGCTCACCCGGACAGGGAGCTTTCTTT. Translated, it gives CASSPGQGAFF.

The chain couples TRBV29-1 to TRBJ2-7; 9 nucleotides agree with TRBD1. With V trimmed by 3 bases and J by 0 bases, 3 bases remained unmatched. The CDR3 length is 14 residues. CDR1 and CDR2 from the germline V gene are SQVTM and ANQGSEA. CDR3 bases: TGCAGCGTTGAGGACAGGGGACCCTCCTACGAGCAGTACTTC. This translates into CSVEDRGPSYEQYF.

V is TRBV14 and J is TRBJ2-7; perhaps TRBD2 as D (5 bases). The CDR3 length is 17 residues. V lost 2 bases and J lost 0, with 17 bases in between. CDR1 is SGHDN, CDR2 FVKESK, per germline. The CDR3: CASSQHKGGRLSYEQYF. For the CDR3, the DNA is TGTGCCAGCAGCCAACATAAAGGAGGCAGGCTCTCCTACGAGCAGTACTTC.

Here the CDR3 reads CAISDMGRESEKLFF. The CDR3 DNA follows: TGTGCCATCAGTGACATGGGTAGGGAGAGTGAAAAACTGTTTTTT. This chain connects TRBV10-3 to TRBJ1-4; no reliable D call. There are 15 residues in the CDR3. Germline V gene sequence: CDR1 ENHRY, CDR2 SYGVKD. The V end lost 3 bases, the J end lost 7 bases, and 15 bases lay between the germline ends.

The chain carries TRBV10-3 and TRBJ1-2, with D possibly matching TRBD1 (5 bases). Trimming left V 7 bases short and J 5 bases short, with 14 bases between. This CDR3 has 13 residues. Looked up from germline, CDR1 is ENHRY and CDR2 is SYGVKD. CDR3: CAITAGGTYGYTF. Written as DNA, the CDR3 is TGTGCCATCACGGCCGGGGGGACTTATGGCTACACCTTC.

This rearrangement joins TRBV5-5 to TRBJ2-7; D remains ambiguous. Per the germline V gene, CDR1 is SGHKS and CDR2 is YYEKEE (reference sequence). The CDR3 covers 12 residues. V was trimmed by 4 bases and J by 3 bases, leaving 8 bases between them. The CDR3 nucleotides are TGTGCCAGCAGCCCCTCTTTCTACGAGCAGTACTTC. It encodes CASSPSFYEQYF.

The CDR3 loop is CASSSRRGDGYTF. The CDR3 DNA sequence: TGTGCCAGTAGTAGCAGAAGGGGCGATGGCTACACCTTC. The chain couples TRBV19 to TRBJ1-2, with a possible D match to TRBD1 (5 bases). Trimming removed 4 bases at V and 6 bases at J, with 12 bases between. The germline gives CDR1 LNHDA, CDR2 SQIVND (reference sequence). The CDR3 has 13 residues.

The genes are TRBV6-5 and TRBJ2-1, with a possible D match to TRBD1 (7 bases). Per germline, CDR1 MNHEY and CDR2 SVGAGI. The CDR3 has 16 amino acids. Trimming took off 0 bases at V and 7 bases at J, with 16 bases between the two ends. The CDR3 spells CASSYSTGRSGNEQFF. In DNA, the CDR3 is TGTGCCAGCAGTTACTCGACAGGGAGGTCCGGGAATGAGCAGTTCTTC.

This chain links TRBV28 with TRBJ2-7; the D is unclear. The CDR3 sequence is 14 residues long. V gave up 6 bases and J gave up 2 bases, with 14 bases separating them. Per germline, CDR1 MDHEN and CDR2 SYDVKM. The CDR3 DNA is TGTGCCAGCAGCTTCCCGGACGGTGCCTACGAGCAGTACTTC. Its translation: CASSFPDGAYEQYF.

The chain joins TRBV4-2 to TRBJ2-1; D unclear. The germline V and J ends were trimmed by 1 base and 0 bases, with 7 bases remaining between them. The CDR3 covers 15 residues. Germline-derived CDR1 and CDR2 are LGHNA and YNFKEQ. CDR3 sequence: CASSQVLFSYNEQFF. The DNA of the CDR3 is TGTGCCAGCAGCCAAGTACTCTTCTCCTACAATGAGCAGTTCTTC.

The chain recombines TRBV19 with TRBJ2-5; possibly TRBD2 for D (6 bases). This CDR3 has 16 amino acids. Trimming took 0 bases from V and 1 from J, leaving 12 bases between them. Germline lookup yields CDR1 LNHDA and CDR2 SQIVND (reference sequence). The CDR3 DNA reads TGTGCCAGTAGTATAGATCGTACTAGCCGCCAAGAGACCCAGTACTTC. It yields the protein CASSIDRTSRQETQYF.

The V call is TRBV29-1, the J call TRBJ2-7; possibly TRBD1 or TRBD2 for D (5 bases each). CDR1 SQVTM and CDR2 ANQGSEA come from the germline V gene. The CDR3 is 13 amino acids. Trimming pared 6 bases from V and 2 bases from J, leaving 14 bases between. CDR3 bases: TGCAGCGTGACCCGGGACGGGACCTACGAGCAGTACTTC. This encodes CSVTRDGTYEQYF.

V gene TRBV6-5 combines with J gene TRBJ1-1; maybe TRBD1 (5 bases). The V gene lost 2 bases and the J gene lost 4 bases, with 11 bases spanning the gap. The CDR3 covers 14 residues. CDR1 is MNHEY, CDR2 SVGAGI, per germline. In nucleotides, the CDR3 is TGTGCCAGCAGTTACAGGGACTGGAGCACTGAAGCTTTCTTT. It translates to CASSYRDWSTEAFF.

This clone has only one observation. The chain is built from TRBV7-9 and TRBJ2-5; D is perhaps TRBD2 (6 bases). The V and J ends lost 4 bases and 2 bases respectively, with 14 bases between them. Germline CDR1 SEHNR, CDR2 FQNEAQ (reference sequence). The CDR3 contains 15 residues. CDR3 in amino acids: CASSSAVAEQETQYF. The CDR3 DNA is TGTGCCAGCAGCTCGGCCGTAGCGGAGCAAGAGACCCAGTACTTC.

The chain employs TRBV4-1 and TRBJ2-1; D not certain. The germline V and J ends were trimmed by 0 bases and 5 bases, with 8 bases remaining between them. Looked up from germline, CDR1 is MGHRA and CDR2 is YSYEKL. The CDR3 has 14 residues. CDR3 nucleotides: TGCGCCAGCAGCCAAGATAACCTTGACAATGAGCAGTTCTTC. Translating it yields CASSQDNLDNEQFF.

The chain recombines TRBV11-1 with TRBJ2-5, with D unresolved. The DNA matches TRBJ2-7 better at its end, which makes the J call doubtful. The germline V gene has CDR1 SGHAT and CDR2 FQDESV (reference sequence). The CDR3 loop spans 16 amino acids. In DNA form, the CDR3 reads TGTGCCAGCAGCTTAGTGGGCATCACTTCATCCTACGAGCAGTACTTC. It is translated as CASSLVGITSSYEQYF.

The rearrangement links TRBV7-9 to TRBJ2-5; 11 positions agree with TRBD2. Trimming removed 4 bases from V and 4 bases from J; junction bases left unmatched: 14. The CDR3 totals 18 residues. Germline loops: CDR1 SEHNR, CDR2 FQNEAQ (reference sequence). CDR3 DNA sequence: TGTGCCAGCAGCTCCCGTAGCGGGAGGGCCCTCTTTTCAGAGACCCAGTACTTC. This sequence encodes CASSSRSGRALFSETQYF.

The chain links TRBV25-1 to TRBJ1-5; possible D gene TRBD1, 5 bases. Trimming shortened V by 8 bases and J by 1 base, and 9 bases separated the two germline ends. Germline lookup yields CDR1 MGHDK and CDR2 SYGVNS. The CDR3 has 13 amino acids. The CDR3 DNA follows: TGTGCCAGCGGGGGGACGAGCAATCAGCCCCAGCATTTT. It specifies CASGGTSNQPQHF.

V and J are TRBV7-3 and TRBJ2-3; 9 positions agree with TRBD2. Germline V gives CDR1 SGHTA, CDR2 FQGTGA. J was trimmed by 1 base and V by 5 bases; bases with no gene match: 4. This CDR3 contains 15 residues. The CDR3 spells CASSGAGGGTDTQYF. The CDR3 DNA reads TGTGCCAGCAGCGGAGCGGGGGGTGGCACAGATACGCAGTATTTT. The variable domain in full, completed from reference TRBV7-3 and TRBJ2-3, reads GAGVSQTPSNKVTEKGKYVELRCDPISGHTALYWYRQSLGQGPEFLIYFQGTGAADDSGLPNDRFFAVRPEGSVSTLKIQRTERGDSAVYLCASSGAGGGTDTQYFGPGTRLTVL.